In its sample, the clone carrying this T cell receptor beta chain was seen a few times. Its target is not known. The data are from a study of beta chain features in type 1 diabetes. The study's findings and limits: Moderate yet significant TCRB CDR3 shortening was seen in Type 1 diabetes patients in all four CD4+ subsets.

The CDR3 contains 14 residues. With 5 bases removed from V and 1 base from J, the gap between germline ends came to 9 bases. Germline CDR1 SNHLY, CDR2 FYNNEI. Sequencing targeted expressed TCRB transcripts, as all isolated RNA had been reverse transcribed. Data came from immunoSEQ multiplex PCR; TCRdb stores just in-frame clones and leaves some out. The data contain some 330,000 clones, 10% to 15% of them singletons. Blood was collected once per donor into heparin, averaging roughly 110 mL. The source of this sequence is a woman aged 18-30 years with type 1 diabetes. The chain couples TRBV2 to TRBJ1-5; tentatively, D is TRBD1 (5 bases). Material for sequencing was naive CD4+ T cells from blood. CDR3 loop: CASSFDRSNQPQHF. CDR3 DNA: TGTGCCAGCAGTTTTGACAGAAGCAATCAGCCCCAGCATTTT.